Shown below are 2 T cell receptor beta chains from a single sample sequenced in a study of cytomegalovirus exposure and HLA in healthy donors. Produced via immunoSEQ multiplex PCR; TCRdb's table is partial and in-frame only. The repertoire holds some 80,000 clones, with over 85% as singletons. Specimen: PBMCs. The receptor source for this set is a woman between 18 and 29 years old in good health and CMV-seronegative.

The genes are TRBV29-1 and TRBJ2-1, with TRBD2 as a possible D gene (5 bases). Trimming left V 0 bases short and J 6 bases short, with 12 bases between. The CDR3 has 14 residues. Germline values: CDR1 SQVTM, CDR2 ANQGSEA. CDR3 DNA: TGCAGCGTTGAAGATAGACTACACCCCAATGAGCAGTTCTTC. It yields the protein CSVEDRLHPNEQFF.

The genes are TRBV30 and TRBJ2-5, with TRBD2 identical over 11 bases. The ends lost 4 bases at V and 5 bases at J; junction bases unmatched: 9. The CDR3 sequence is 15 residues long. CDR1 and CDR2 (germline): GTSNPN, SVGIG (reference sequence). CDR3 bases: TGTGCCTGGAACGAACTACTAGCGGGAGTGGAGACCCAGTACTTC. Amino acid sequence: CAWNELLAGVETQYF.